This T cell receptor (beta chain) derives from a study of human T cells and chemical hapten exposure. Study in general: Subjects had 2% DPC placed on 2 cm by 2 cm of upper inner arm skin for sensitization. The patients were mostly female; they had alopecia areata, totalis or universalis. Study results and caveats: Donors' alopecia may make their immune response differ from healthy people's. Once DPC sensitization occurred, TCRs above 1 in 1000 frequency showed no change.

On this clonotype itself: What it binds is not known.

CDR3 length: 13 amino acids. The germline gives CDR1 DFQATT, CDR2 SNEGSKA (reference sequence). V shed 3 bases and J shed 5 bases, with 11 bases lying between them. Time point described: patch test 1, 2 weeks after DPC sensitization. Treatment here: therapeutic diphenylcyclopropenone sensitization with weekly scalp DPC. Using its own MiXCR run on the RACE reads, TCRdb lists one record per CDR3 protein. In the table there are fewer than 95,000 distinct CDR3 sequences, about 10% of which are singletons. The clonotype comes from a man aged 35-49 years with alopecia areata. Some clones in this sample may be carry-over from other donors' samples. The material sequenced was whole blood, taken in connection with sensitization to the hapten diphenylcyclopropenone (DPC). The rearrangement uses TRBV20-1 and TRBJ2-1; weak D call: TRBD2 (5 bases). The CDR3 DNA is TGCAGTGCTAGTAGGCGGGTGGACAATGAGCAGTTCTTC. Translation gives CSASRRVDNEQFF.